The TCR beta chain under discussion was sequenced for a study of human T cells and chemical hapten exposure (dated by TCRdb to about 2021). About the investigation overall: For sensitization, 2% DPC in acetone was applied to a 2 cm by 2 cm area of upper inner arm skin. Blood samples were taken from patients before sensitization (week 0) and at 2, 6 and about 24 weeks after DPC sensitization. Alopecia areata with under or over 50% scalp involvement, alopecia totalis and alopecia universalis were represented in the patient cohort, which was mostly female. Blood for TCR sequencing was provided by twenty-nine alopecia patients at one to four time points (pre-sensitization, 2, 6 and 24 weeks). Libraries were combined into a pool for sequencing, and differences in TCR yield between samples came mainly from small differences in library volumes within the pool. Patch tests used Finn chambers with 0.01% DPC on the upper back, scored after 6 days by International Contact Dermatitis Research Group standards. This study followed changes in the peripheral blood TCR repertoire in vivo during primary and secondary sensitization of alopecia patients to the hapten diphenylcyclopropenone (DPC). Patients additionally received weekly therapeutic DPC doses to the scalp throughout the roughly 24-week study period. Broader findings and caveats from the paper: The number of PT1 expanded TCRs positively correlated with patch test score, significant at thresholds 8, 16 and 32 but not 4. Because every patient had alopecia, a presumed autoimmune disease, the patients' immune response might differ from that of healthy individuals. Compared with pre-sensitization or healthy control sets, expanded TCRs formed significantly more large CDR3 similarity clusters, which is consistent with antigen-driven responses. DPC sensitization did not change how many TCRs were above 1 in 1000 frequency, and no evidence was found of alterations in global repertoire structure. After repeated subsampling, the strength of the expansion versus patch-test correlation and the threshold at which it became significant changed.

The time point label corresponds to: patch test 1, 2 weeks after DPC sensitization. Interpreted using the paper, the treatment or condition label stands for: therapeutic diphenylcyclopropenone sensitization with weekly scalp DPC. Blood at each patch-test visit was drawn before the patch test was applied. Eligible patients were aged 18 to 70, diagnosed with alopecia, deemed suitable for DPC therapy, and excluded if pregnant. Total RNA was extracted from unfractionated whole blood collected in Tempus Blood RNA tubes. From a lookup of the germline V gene, CDR1 and CDR2 are SQVTM and ANQGSEA. The V end loses 1 base and the J end loses 9 bases, and a stretch of 10 bases separates them. The CDR3 runs 12 residues from the cysteine to the phenylalanine. The CDR3 DNA has 36 bases and is translated from base 1. The protocol used for the library was RACE. The listed sequencing device is NextSeq 500. During library preparation, unique molecular identifiers were attached to individual cDNA molecules so that TCRs could be counted quantitatively and reproducibly. For every blood RNA sample, sequencing covered both the TCR alpha and TCR beta chains. Per the source publication's procedure: Samples had a median of roughly 91,000 TCRs, with a range from roughly 20,000 to 690,600. The Decombinator software suite was used to annotate the V, J and CDR3 of the TCR reads. For the PS versus PT1 abundance plots, all samples were subsampled to the same number of TCRs (28,000). Expanded TCRs were defined as absent before sensitization and observed at least eight times at the 2-week time point. TCRdb reprocessing: public reads trimmed at Q25 with fastp, clones called with MiXCR, in-frame beta chains kept. Entries are consolidated by CDR3 protein sequence, retaining the most common genes and DNA. The V and J calls, along with clone size, are taken from TCRdb and not from the paper's own processing. This sample gives 180,000 or so distinct CDR3 sequences in total; approximately 20% of them show up just once. Approximately 6.4% of the sample is taken by the ten largest.

A word on this clonotype: Its specific antigen is unknown. Per-base qualities were not stored, and no clone one base away is much larger.

The clonotype comes from a woman in her forties or fifties with alopecia areata. Some clones in this sample may be carry-over from other donors' samples. The chain uses TRBV29-1 and TRBJ2-1; the D gene lacks a confident call. The specimen was whole blood, collected in connection with sensitization to the hapten diphenylcyclopropenone (DPC). CDR3 loop: CSVEGRLSEQFF. The DNA sequence is TGCAGCGTTGAAGGACGCCTCAGTGAGCAGTTCTTC.